The present T cell receptor beta chain was sequenced within a study of T cell responses to AZD1222 COVID-19 vaccine. Overall study context: Second-dose schedules of about 4 or about 12 weeks were combined.

Sequencing used immunoSEQ multiplex PCR; TCRdb keeps in-frame clones, though not all of them. The sample comprises roughly 100,000 clones, approximately 90% of which are singletons, and 7% to 10% rests with the top ten. General observations from the study: Close to half of all spike-specific TCRs reportedly target regions of the variants that are unmutated.

The CDR3 length is 16 residues. The V gene end was trimmed by 3 bases and the J gene end by 0 bases; junction bases not matched to a gene: 8. Germline values: CDR1 DFQATT, CDR2 SNEGSKA (reference sequence). A remark on this clone: Its specificity is not known.

The rearrangement links TRBV20-1 to TRBJ2-1, with 7 positions matching TRBD1. This TCR derives from an adult in good health. The source was peripheral blood, collected on day 0 of AZD1222 vaccination. CDR3: CSASGQGVSSYNEQFF. CDR3 bases: TGCAGTGCTAGTGGGCAGGGGGTTTCCTCCTACAATGAGCAGTTCTTC.